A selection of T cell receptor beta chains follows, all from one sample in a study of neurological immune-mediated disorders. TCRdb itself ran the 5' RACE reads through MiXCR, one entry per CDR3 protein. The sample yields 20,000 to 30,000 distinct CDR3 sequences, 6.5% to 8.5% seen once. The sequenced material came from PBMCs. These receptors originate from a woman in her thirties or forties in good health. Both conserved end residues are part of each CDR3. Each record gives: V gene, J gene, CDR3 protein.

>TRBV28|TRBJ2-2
CASSRPAWGTGELFF
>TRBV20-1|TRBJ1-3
CSARAGRTGESLGTIYF
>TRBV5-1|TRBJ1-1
CASSPRGHVDMNTEAFF
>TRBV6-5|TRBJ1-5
CASSQGLGGPSQPQHF
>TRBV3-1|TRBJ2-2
CASSQDGFPGELFF
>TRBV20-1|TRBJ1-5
CSARAGLNQPQHF
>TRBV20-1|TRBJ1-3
CSARDGVGGAGNTIYF
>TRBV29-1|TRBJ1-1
CSVALAGGTAEAFF
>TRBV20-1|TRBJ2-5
CSAPEPKGVSGTQYF
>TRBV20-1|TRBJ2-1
CSASYARASGLDEQFF
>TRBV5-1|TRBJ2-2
CASSGARLAGTGELFF
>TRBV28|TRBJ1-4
CASSLYHRATNEKLFF
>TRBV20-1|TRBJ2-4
CSARLPTGRTNIQYF
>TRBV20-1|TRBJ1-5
CSARGGAQAIQPQHF
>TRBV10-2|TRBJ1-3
CASSESRTGSSGNTIYF
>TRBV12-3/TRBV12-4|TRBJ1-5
CASSSGEGLPQHF
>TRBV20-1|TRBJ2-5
CSARVGALETQYF
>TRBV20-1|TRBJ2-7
CSATPVAIYEQYF
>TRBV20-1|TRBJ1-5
CSARDLEGRYSNQPQHF
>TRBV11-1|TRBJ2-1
CASSSTFLAENNNEQFF
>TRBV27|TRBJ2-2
CASTGLAGGAGELFF
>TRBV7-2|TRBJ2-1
CASSSGLAYNEQFF
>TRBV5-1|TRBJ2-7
CASSPPREYGEQYF
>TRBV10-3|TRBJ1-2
CAIRSSDGYTF
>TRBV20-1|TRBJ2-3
CSAREGGTRTDTQYF
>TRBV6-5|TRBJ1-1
CASSLRQGTEAFF
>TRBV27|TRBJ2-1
CASSLLAGASYNEQFF
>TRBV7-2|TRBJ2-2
CASSSSSNTGELFF
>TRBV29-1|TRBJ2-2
CSVGLAGATGELFF